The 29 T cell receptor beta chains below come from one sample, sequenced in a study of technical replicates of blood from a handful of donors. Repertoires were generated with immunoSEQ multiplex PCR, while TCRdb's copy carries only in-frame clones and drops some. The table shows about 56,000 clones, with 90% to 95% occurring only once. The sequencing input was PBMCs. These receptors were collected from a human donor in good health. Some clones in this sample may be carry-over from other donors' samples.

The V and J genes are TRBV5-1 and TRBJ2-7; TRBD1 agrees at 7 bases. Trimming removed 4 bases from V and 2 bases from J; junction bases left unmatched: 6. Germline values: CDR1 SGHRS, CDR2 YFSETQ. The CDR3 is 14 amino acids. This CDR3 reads CASSAGDSPYEQYF. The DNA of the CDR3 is TGCGCCAGCAGCGCAGGGGACAGTCCCTACGAGCAGTACTTC.

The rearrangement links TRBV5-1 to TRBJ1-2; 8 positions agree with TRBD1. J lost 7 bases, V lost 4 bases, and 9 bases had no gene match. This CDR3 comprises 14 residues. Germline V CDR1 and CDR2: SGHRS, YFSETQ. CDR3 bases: TGCGCCAGCAGCCCCTCCCAGGACAGGGTTGGCTACACCTTC. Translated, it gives CASSPSQDRVGYTF. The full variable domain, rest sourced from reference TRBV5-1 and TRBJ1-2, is KAGVTQTPRYLIKTRGQQVTLSCSPISGHRSVSWYQQTPGQGLQFLFEYFSETQRNKGNFPGRFSGRQFSNSRSEMNVSTLELGDSALYLCASSPSQDRVGYTFGSGTRLTVV.

Here the CDR3 DNA reads TGCGCCAGCAGCCAAGATCGGCGGGTAGGGCAGTACTTC. This gives the protein CASSQDRRVGQYF. The chain combines TRBV4-3 with TRBJ2-7; D is possibly TRBD2 (5 bases). CDR1 is LGHNA, CDR2 YSLEER, per germline. CDR3 length equals 13 residues. Trimming removed 0 bases at V and 9 bases at J, with 12 bases between.

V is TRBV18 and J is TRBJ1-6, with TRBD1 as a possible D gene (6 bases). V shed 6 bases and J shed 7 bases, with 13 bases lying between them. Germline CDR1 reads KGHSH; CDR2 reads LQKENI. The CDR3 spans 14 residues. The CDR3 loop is CASSTQGPNSPLHF. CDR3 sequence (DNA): TGTGCCAGCTCCACACAGGGACCGAATTCACCCCTCCACTTT.

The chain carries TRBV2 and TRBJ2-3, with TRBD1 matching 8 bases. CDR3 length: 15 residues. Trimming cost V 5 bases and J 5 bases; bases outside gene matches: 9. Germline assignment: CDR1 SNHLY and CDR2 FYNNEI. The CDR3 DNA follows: TGTGCCAGCAGTACCCAGGGACAGGCGGGAGATACGCAGTATTTT. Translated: CASSTQGQAGDTQYF.

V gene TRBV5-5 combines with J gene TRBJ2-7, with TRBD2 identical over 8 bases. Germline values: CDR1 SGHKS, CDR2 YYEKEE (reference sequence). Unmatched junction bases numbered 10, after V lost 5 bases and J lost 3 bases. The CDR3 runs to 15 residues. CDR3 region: CASSLLLAENYEQYF. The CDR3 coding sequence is TGTGCCAGCAGTTTACTACTAGCGGAGAACTACGAGCAGTACTTC.

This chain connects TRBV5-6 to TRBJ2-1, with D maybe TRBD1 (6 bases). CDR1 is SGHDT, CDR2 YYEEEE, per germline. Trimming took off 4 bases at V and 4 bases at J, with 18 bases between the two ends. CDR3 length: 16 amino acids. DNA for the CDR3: TGTGCCAGCAGCCGTCTCAGGGGTTTCCTTTACAATGAGCAGTTCTTC. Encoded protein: CASSRLRGFLYNEQFF.

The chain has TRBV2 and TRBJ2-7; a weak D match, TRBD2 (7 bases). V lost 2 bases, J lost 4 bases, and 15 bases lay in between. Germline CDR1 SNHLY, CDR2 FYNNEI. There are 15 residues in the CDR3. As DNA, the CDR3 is TGTGCCAGCAGTGAAAGGGGGGGCAGTATTTACGAGCAGTACTTC. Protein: CASSERGGSIYEQYF.

CDR3 sequence: CASSYRQGTNEKLFF. Here the CDR3 DNA reads TGTGCCAGCAGCTACAGACAGGGTACTAATGAAAAACTGTTTTTT. The chain is built from TRBV5-4 and TRBJ1-4; 7 bases agree with TRBD1. V shed 3 bases and J 2 bases; nucleotides not matched to a gene: 4. CDR3 size: 15 residues. Germline values: CDR1 SGHNT, CDR2 YYREEE (reference sequence).

Here the CDR3 DNA reads TGTGCCAGCAGCCCGAACAGGGCGGGAGAGACCCAGTACTTC. Translating it yields CASSPNRAGETQYF. The chain is built from TRBV14 and TRBJ2-5, with D possibly being TRBD1 (6 bases). In germline, CDR1 is SGHDN, CDR2 FVKESK. The length of the CDR3 is 14 residues. With 4 bases removed from V and 4 bases from J, the gap between germline ends came to 13 bases.

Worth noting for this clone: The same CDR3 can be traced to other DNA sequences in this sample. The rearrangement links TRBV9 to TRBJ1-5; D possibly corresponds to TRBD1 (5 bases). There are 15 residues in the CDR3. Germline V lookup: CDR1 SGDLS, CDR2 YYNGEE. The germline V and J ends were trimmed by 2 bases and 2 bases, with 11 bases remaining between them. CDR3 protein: CASSVGGTGNQPQHF. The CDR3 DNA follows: TGTGCCAGCAGCGTTGGGGGGACGGGCAATCAGCCCCAGCATTTT.

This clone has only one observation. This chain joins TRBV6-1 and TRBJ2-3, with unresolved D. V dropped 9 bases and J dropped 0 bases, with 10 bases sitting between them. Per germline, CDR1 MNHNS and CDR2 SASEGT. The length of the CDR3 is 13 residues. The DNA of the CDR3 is TGTGCCAGTCTATCTTCTAGCACAGATACGCAGTATTTT. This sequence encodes CASLSSSTDTQYF.

DNA for the CDR3: TGTGCCAGCAGTAGACAGACCTCTGGCTACAATGAGCAGTTCTTC. Translated: CASSRQTSGYNEQFF. The chain uses TRBV7-2 and TRBJ2-1; D perhaps matches TRBD1 (5 bases). This CDR3 is built from 15 residues. Trimming took 6 bases from V and 3 from J, leaving 15 bases between them. CDR1 and CDR2 from the germline V gene are SGHTA and FQGNSA.

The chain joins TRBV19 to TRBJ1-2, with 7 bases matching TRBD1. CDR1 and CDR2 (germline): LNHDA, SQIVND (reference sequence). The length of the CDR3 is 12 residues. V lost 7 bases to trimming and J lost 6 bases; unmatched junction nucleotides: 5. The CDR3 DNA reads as TGTGCCAGTAAGCAGGGGGATCATGGCTACACCTTC. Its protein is CASKQGDHGYTF.

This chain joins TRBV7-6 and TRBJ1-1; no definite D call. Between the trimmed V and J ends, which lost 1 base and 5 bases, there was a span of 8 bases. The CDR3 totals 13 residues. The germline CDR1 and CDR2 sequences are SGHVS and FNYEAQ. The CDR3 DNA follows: TGTGCCAGCAGCTTAGAAGCGGGAACTGAAGCTTTCTTT. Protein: CASSLEAGTEAFF.

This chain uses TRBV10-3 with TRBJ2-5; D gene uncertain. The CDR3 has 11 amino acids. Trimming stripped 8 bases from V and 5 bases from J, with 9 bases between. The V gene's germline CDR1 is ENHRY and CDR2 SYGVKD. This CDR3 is CAIGDRETQYF. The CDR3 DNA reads TGTGCCATCGGAGATCGGGAGACCCAGTACTTC.

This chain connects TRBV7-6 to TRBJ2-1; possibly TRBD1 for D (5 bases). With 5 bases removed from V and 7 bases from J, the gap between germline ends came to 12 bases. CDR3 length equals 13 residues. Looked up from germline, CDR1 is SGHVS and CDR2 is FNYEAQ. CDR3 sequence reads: CASSQGAVNEQFF. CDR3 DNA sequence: TGTGCCAGCAGCCAAGGGGCCGTTAATGAGCAGTTCTTC.

CDR3 nucleotide sequence: TGCGCCAGCAGCGAACAGGACACTGAAGCTTTCTTT. Residues: CASSEQDTEAFF. The V call is TRBV5-1, the J call TRBJ1-1, with D perhaps matching TRBD1 (5 bases). Germline lookup yields CDR1 SGHRS and CDR2 YFSETQ. Trimming cost V 4 bases and J 3 bases, with 7 bases left between them. CDR3 length: 12 residues.

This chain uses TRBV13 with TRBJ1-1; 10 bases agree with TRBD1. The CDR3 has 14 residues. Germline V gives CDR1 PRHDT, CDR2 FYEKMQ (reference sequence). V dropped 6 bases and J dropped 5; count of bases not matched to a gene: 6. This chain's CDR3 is CASRPGQGWTEAFF. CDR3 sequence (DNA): TGTGCCAGCAGACCGGGACAGGGGTGGACTGAAGCTTTCTTT. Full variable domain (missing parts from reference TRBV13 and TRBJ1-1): AAGVIQSPRHLIKEKRETATLKCYPIPRHDTVYWYQQGPGQDPQFLISFYEKMQSDKGSIPDRFSAQQFSDYHSELNMSSLELGDSALYFCASRPGQGWTEAFFGQGTRLTVV.

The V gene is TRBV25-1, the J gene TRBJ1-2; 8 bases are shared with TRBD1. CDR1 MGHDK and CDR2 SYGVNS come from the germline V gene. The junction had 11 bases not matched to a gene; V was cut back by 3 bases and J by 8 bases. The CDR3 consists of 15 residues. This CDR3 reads CASSDPPGGAVGYTF. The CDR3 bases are TGTGCCAGCAGTGACCCCCCAGGGGGCGCGGTCGGCTACACCTTC.

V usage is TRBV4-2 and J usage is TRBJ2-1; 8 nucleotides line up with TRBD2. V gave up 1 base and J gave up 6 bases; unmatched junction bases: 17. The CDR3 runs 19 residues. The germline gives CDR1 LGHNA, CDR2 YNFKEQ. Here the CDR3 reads CASSQAVTSGAPLRNEQFF. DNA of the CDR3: TGTGCCAGCAGCCAAGCGGTTACTAGCGGAGCCCCCCTTCGCAATGAGCAGTTCTTC.

CDR3 DNA sequence: TGTGCCAGCTCACCGTCGAATCTAACACCCCTCCACTTT. Translated: CASSPSNLTPLHF. The chain joins TRBV18 to TRBJ1-6, with unresolved D. The CDR3 length is 13 residues. Trimming stripped 3 bases from V and 11 bases from J, with 11 bases between. Germline V gene sequence: CDR1 KGHSH, CDR2 LQKENI.

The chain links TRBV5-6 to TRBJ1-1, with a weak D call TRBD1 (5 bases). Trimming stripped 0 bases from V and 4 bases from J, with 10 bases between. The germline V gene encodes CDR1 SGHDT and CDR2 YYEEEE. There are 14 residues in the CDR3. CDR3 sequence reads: CASSLGQTGTEAFF. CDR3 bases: TGTGCCAGCAGCTTGGGACAGACTGGCACTGAAGCTTTCTTT.

The CDR3, as DNA: TGTGCCAGCAGCTCTGACAGGGGGAATAACTATGGCTACACCTTC. This gives the protein CASSSDRGNNYGYTF. The chain joins TRBV7-9 to TRBJ1-2; 9 bases are a match to TRBD1. Germline V CDR1 and CDR2: SEHNR, FQNEAQ (reference sequence). The CDR3 spans 15 residues. With V trimmed by 4 bases and J by 1 base, 4 bases remained unmatched.

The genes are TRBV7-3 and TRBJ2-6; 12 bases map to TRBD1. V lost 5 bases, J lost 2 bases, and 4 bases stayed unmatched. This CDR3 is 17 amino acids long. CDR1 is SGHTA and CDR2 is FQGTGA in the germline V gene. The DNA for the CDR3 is TGTGCCAGCAGCCCCGGGACAGGGGGCGCTGGGGCCAACGTCCTGACTTTC. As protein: CASSPGTGGAGANVLTF.

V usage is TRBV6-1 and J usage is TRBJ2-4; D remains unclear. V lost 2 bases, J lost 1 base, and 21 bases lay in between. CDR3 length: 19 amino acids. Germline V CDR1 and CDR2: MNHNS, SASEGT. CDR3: CASSESHSGAFFAKNIQYF. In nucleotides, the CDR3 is TGTGCCAGCAGTGAATCCCATTCAGGCGCTTTTTTTGCCAAAAACATTCAGTACTTC.

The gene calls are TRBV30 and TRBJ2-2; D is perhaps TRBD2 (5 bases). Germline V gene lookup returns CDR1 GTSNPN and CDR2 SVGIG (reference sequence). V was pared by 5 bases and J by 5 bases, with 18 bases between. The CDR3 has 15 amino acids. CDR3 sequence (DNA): TGTGCCTGGGGAGGTTTTAGTGGGCTAACCGGGGAGCTGTTTTTT. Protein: CAWGGFSGLTGELFF.

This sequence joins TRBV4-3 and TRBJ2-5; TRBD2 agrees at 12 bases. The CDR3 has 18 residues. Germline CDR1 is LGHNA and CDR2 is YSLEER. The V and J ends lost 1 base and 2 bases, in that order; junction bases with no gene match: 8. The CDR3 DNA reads TGCGCCAGCAGCCAAGGCGGGGCTAGCGGGGGGGGACAAGAGACCCAGTACTTC. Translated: CASSQGGASGGGQETQYF.

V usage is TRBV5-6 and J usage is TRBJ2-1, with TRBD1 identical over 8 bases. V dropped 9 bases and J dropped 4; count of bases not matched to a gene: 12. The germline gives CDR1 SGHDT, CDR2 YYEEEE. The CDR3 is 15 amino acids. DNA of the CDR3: TGTGCCACCGAGGGTGCAGGACAGGGTTACAATGAGCAGTTCTTC. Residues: CATEGAGQGYNEQFF.